These 14 T cell receptor beta chains were sequenced from one sample in a study of somatic mutations in cytotoxic T cells in rheumatoid arthritis. Sequencing used immunoSEQ multiplex PCR; TCRdb keeps in-frame clones, though not all of them. This repertoire shows 35,000 to 45,000 clones, under 90% found once; its top ten account for approximately 3.2%. Sequencing used CD8+ T cells sorted from blood. All receptors come from a man aged 35-49 years in good health.

In nucleotides, the CDR3 is TGTGCCAGCAGGCGGAGAGCGTCGGGCACTGAAGCTTTCTTT. It yields the protein CASRRRASGTEAFF. V is TRBV28 and J is TRBJ1-1; D remains ambiguous. V was pared by 6 bases and J by 4 bases, with 15 bases between. Germline CDR1 MDHEN, CDR2 SYDVKM. The CDR3 runs to 14 residues.

V usage is TRBV7-8 and J usage is TRBJ2-7, with TRBD2 matching over 7 bases. The CDR3 consists of 14 residues. Germline V gene sequence: CDR1 SGHVS, CDR2 FQNEAQ. V trimming: 1 base; J trimming: 4 bases; junction bases outside the gene matches: 4. CDR3 loop: CASSLEASGYEQYF. CDR3 DNA sequence: TGTGCCAGCAGCTTAGAGGCTAGCGGATACGAGCAGTACTTC.

The V and J genes are TRBV5-1 and TRBJ2-1, with TRBD2 identical over 10 bases. CDR1 is SGHRS and CDR2 is YFSETQ in the germline V gene. V lost 6 bases to trimming and J lost 4 bases; unmatched junction nucleotides: 4. The CDR3 totals 14 residues. The CDR3 nucleotides are TGCGCCAGCACACTAGCGGGACCGTACAATGAGCAGTTCTTC. Amino acid sequence: CASTLAGPYNEQFF. The variable domain in full, with the rest retrieved from reference TRBV5-1 and TRBJ2-1, is KAGVTQTPRYLIKTRGQQVTLSCSPISGHRSVSWYQQTPGQGLQFLFEYFSETQRNKGNFPGRFSGRQFSNSRSEMNVSTLELGDSALYLCASTLAGPYNEQFFGPGTRLTVL.

The genes are TRBV14 and TRBJ2-3; possibly TRBD2 for D (5 bases). V lost 1 base and J lost 0, with 11 bases in between. Germline CDR1 reads SGHDN; CDR2 reads FVKESK. This CDR3 contains 16 residues. The CDR3: CASSQGEGGSTDTQYF. As DNA, the CDR3 is TGTGCCAGCAGCCAAGGAGAGGGCGGTAGCACAGATACGCAGTATTTT. Together with reference TRBV14 and TRBJ2-3, the CDR3 gives the full variable domain: EAGVTQFPSHSVIEKGQTVTLRCDPISGHDNLYWYRRVMGKEIKFLLHFVKESKQDESGMPNNRFLAERTGGTYSTLKVQPAELEDSGVYFCASSQGEGGSTDTQYFGPGTRLTVL.

The chain couples TRBV6-5 to TRBJ2-1; maybe TRBD2 (5 bases). The CDR3 consists of 14 residues. Germline CDR1 is MNHEY and CDR2 is SVGAGI. V lost 4 bases to trimming and J lost 5 bases, with 12 bases between them. CDR3 sequence: CASSWERSDNEQFF. The CDR3 DNA is TGTGCCAGCAGTTGGGAGCGTTCCGACAATGAGCAGTTCTTC.

The rearrangement joins TRBV28 to TRBJ1-1; 7 bases fit TRBD1. Germline CDR1 is MDHEN and CDR2 is SYDVKM. V gave up 3 bases and J gave up 5 bases; unmatched junction bases: 12. The CDR3 runs 16 residues. CDR3 in amino acids: CASSLPGGTLGTEAFF. CDR3 coding DNA: TGTGCCAGCAGTTTGCCAGGGGGGACCTTGGGGACTGAAGCTTTCTTT.

V and J are TRBV4-1 and TRBJ2-5; 7 bases map to TRBD2. J was trimmed by 5 bases and V by 4 bases; bases with no gene match: 4. The germline V gene has CDR1 MGHRA and CDR2 YSYEKL. The CDR3 runs 13 residues. CDR3 sequence: CASSPVGGETQYF. The CDR3, as DNA: TGCGCCAGCAGCCCTGTCGGGGGGGAGACCCAGTACTTC.

The chain is built from TRBV27 and TRBJ2-1; TRBD2 agrees at 9 bases. Germline V CDR1 and CDR2: MNHEY, SMNVEV (reference sequence). The CDR3 sequence is 16 residues long. J gave up 7 bases and V 1 base, and 8 bases lay outside the gene matches. The CDR3 nucleotides are TGTGCCAGCAGTTTATACCTAGCGGGAATGGGGAATGAGCAGTTCTTC. Translated: CASSLYLAGMGNEQFF.

The V call is TRBV29-1, the J call TRBJ2-1; 9 bases agree with TRBD1. V dropped 3 bases and J dropped 6; count of bases not matched to a gene: 15. CDR1 is SQVTM, CDR2 ANQGSEA, per germline. The length of the CDR3 is 17 residues. The CDR3, as DNA: TGCAGCGTTGACAGGGACAGGGAAGTTCCTGCTACCAATGAGCAGTTCTTC. The encoded protein is CSVDRDREVPATNEQFF.

The chain uses TRBV25-1 and TRBJ2-6; D remains unclear. The CDR3 covers 15 residues. Between the trimmed V and J ends, which lost 3 bases and 0 bases, there was a span of 6 bases. The germline CDR1 and CDR2 sequences are MGHDK and SYGVNS. CDR3 sequence: CASSEGFSGANVLTF. CDR3 sequence (DNA): TGTGCCAGCAGTGAGGGGTTCTCTGGGGCCAACGTCCTGACTTTC. Using reference TRBV25-1 and TRBJ2-6 for the parts outside the CDR3, the full variable domain is EADIYQTPRYLVIGTGKKITLECSQTMGHDKMYWYQQDPGMELHLIHYSYGVNSTEKGDLSSESTVSRIRTEHFPLTLESARPSHTSQYLCASSEGFSGANVLTFGAGSRLTVL.

The chain recombines TRBV6-5 with TRBJ1-1; D ambiguous. Between the trimmed V and J ends, which lost 6 bases and 5 bases, there was a span of 4 bases. The germline V gene encodes CDR1 MNHEY and CDR2 SVGAGI. This CDR3 is built from 10 residues. The CDR3 DNA sequence: TGTGCCAGCAGGGGGACTGAAGCTTTCTTT. It encodes CASRGTEAFF.

The chain employs TRBV2 and TRBJ1-2, with D possibly TRBD1 on 5 matching bases. CDR1 is SNHLY and CDR2 is FYNNEI in the germline V gene. Trimming stripped 6 bases from V and 6 bases from J, with 14 bases between. CDR3 length equals 13 residues. The chain's CDR3 is CASSFYGTDGYTF. CDR3 DNA: TGTGCCAGCAGCTTCTACGGGACGGATGGCTACACCTTC.

This clone turned up a few times. The chain is built from TRBV5-4 and TRBJ1-2, with D unresolved. The CDR3 has 14 residues. Between the trimmed V and J ends, which lost 3 bases and 4 bases, there was a span of 13 bases. Germline CDR1 is SGHNT and CDR2 is YYREEE (reference sequence). The CDR3, as DNA: TGTGCCAGCAGCTGGGCCGGCGACGGCTATGGCTACACCTTC. It translates to CASSWAGDGYGYTF.

J is TRBJ2-7 and V is TRBV23-1; 12 bases line up with TRBD2. TRBV23-1 is filed as an ORF, its function uncertain. The CDR3 runs 15 residues. V was pared by 6 bases and J by 5 bases, with 8 bases of the junction left unmatched. CDR3 sequence: CASSLRLAGDDEQYF. As DNA, the CDR3 is TGCGCCAGCAGCTTACGACTAGCGGGAGACGACGAGCAGTACTTC.